These 21 T cell receptor beta chains came from one sample sequenced in a study of CD8 T cells in Susac syndrome. After extraction with the RNeasy kit, roughly 0.45 to 1 ug of the RNA was reverse transcribed using random hexamers. In TCRdb, the immunoSEQ multiplex PCR reads were re-called with MiXCR into one record per CDR3 protein. The sample records hundreds of thousands of distinct CDR3 sequences, more than 85% being singletons. The sample comprised CD8+ T cells from PBMCs. The receptor source for this set is a human donor with multiple sclerosis.

The chain carries TRBV12-3 or TRBV12-4 and TRBJ1-1; a possible D gene is TRBD1 (6 bases). The CDR3 runs 13 residues. Trimming removed 3 bases at V and 6 bases at J, with 11 bases between. The CDR3 bases are TGTGCCAGCAGTTTGAGGGGGGTCGCTGAAGCTTTCTTT. Translation: CASSLRGVAEAFF.

The V gene is TRBV7-2, the J gene TRBJ2-6, with 9 bases fitting TRBD1. The CDR3 contains 18 residues. The V and J ends lost 1 base and 3 bases, in that order; junction bases with no gene match: 7. CDR1 SGHTA and CDR2 FQGNSA come from the germline V gene. CDR3 nucleotide sequence: TGTGCCAGCAGCTTAGGACAGGGGGTAGTGGTTGGGGCCAACGTCCTGACTTTC. This codes for CASSLGQGVVVGANVLTF.

The V call is TRBV30, the J call TRBJ2-1, with no clear D. From germline, CDR1 is GTSNPN and CDR2 SVGIG (reference sequence). V was shortened by 0 bases and J by 5 bases, with 8 bases between the two germline ends. The CDR3 sequence is 13 residues long. The CDR3 loop reads CAWSVARNNEQFF. The CDR3 bases are TGTGCCTGGAGTGTAGCCAGGAACAATGAGCAGTTCTTC.

This clonotype was picked up one time. The rearrangement uses TRBV24-1 and TRBJ2-7; the match to TRBD1 covers 7 bases. Germline CDR1 KGHDR, CDR2 SFDVKD. The CDR3 covers 12 residues. The V gene end was trimmed by 9 bases and the J gene end by 2 bases; junction bases not matched to a gene: 3. The CDR3 nucleotides read TGTGCCACCCAGGGACAGACCTACGAGCAGTACTTC. Encoded protein: CATQGQTYEQYF.

A few counts support this clonotype. The chain uses TRBV27 and TRBJ2-7; a weak D match, TRBD1 (5 bases). The CDR3 is made up of 11 amino acids. The V gene lost 8 bases and the J gene lost 3 bases, with 8 bases spanning the gap. From germline, CDR1 is MNHEY and CDR2 SMNVEV (reference sequence). CDR3 in DNA: TGTGCCAGCGCGGACAACTACGAGCAGTACTTC. The encoded protein is CASADNYEQYF.

In the case of this clonotype: The junction shows a germline mismatch at one end, possibly a read error. The gene calls are TRBV10-1 and TRBJ1-5; 11 nucleotides match TRBD1. Germline values: CDR1 WNHNN, CDR2 SYGVQD (reference sequence). The CDR3 consists of 19 residues. The CDR3 reads CAGSESRGQGGHGNQPQHF. The CDR3 nucleotides read TGCGCCGGCAGTGAGTCGAGGGGACAGGGGGGGCATGGCAATCAGCCCCAGCATTTT.

This sequence joins TRBV7-9 and TRBJ2-7; 7 bases fit TRBD1. The CDR3 loop spans 14 amino acids. Germline V gene sequence: CDR1 SEHNR, CDR2 FQNEAQ (reference sequence). The junction had 6 bases not matched to a gene; V was cut back by 5 bases and J by 2 bases. As DNA, the CDR3 is TGTGCCAGCAGCGGGGACAGCCCACCCTACGAGCAGTACTTC. This codes for CASSGDSPPYEQYF.

The chain has TRBV12-3 or TRBV12-4 and TRBJ2-2; a possible D gene is TRBD2 (7 bases). Trimming cost V 4 bases and J 3 bases, with 18 bases left between them. This CDR3 contains 17 residues. CDR3 sequence reads: CASSSPGGPKDTGELFF. CDR3 DNA: TGTGCCAGCAGTTCGCCGGGGGGCCCGAAGGACACCGGGGAGCTGTTTTTT.

V usage is TRBV3-1 and J usage is TRBJ1-4; D is undetermined. Trimming removed 0 bases from V and 6 bases from J, with 8 bases in between. The CDR3 runs to 14 residues. CDR1 and CDR2 from the germline V gene are LGHDT and YNNKEL (reference sequence). Written as DNA, the CDR3 is TGTGCCAGCAGCCAAGAGGCTGGGCATGAAAAACTGTTTTTT. Its protein is CASSQEAGHEKLFF.

This chain connects TRBV5-1 to TRBJ2-5; unclear D gene. CDR1 SGHRS and CDR2 YFSETQ come from the germline V gene. Trimming took off 4 bases at V and 5 bases at J, with 12 bases between the two ends. The CDR3 totals 13 residues. CDR3 protein: CASSAYGVETQYF. CDR3 sequence (DNA): TGCGCCAGCAGCGCCTATGGGGTTGAGACCCAGTACTTC.

The gene calls are TRBV7-9 and TRBJ2-2; 10 bases match TRBD1. From germline, CDR1 is SEHNR and CDR2 FQNEAQ (reference sequence). V dropped 5 bases and J dropped 4; count of bases not matched to a gene: 7. The CDR3 extends over 16 amino acids. Here the CDR3 DNA reads TGTGCCAGCAGCCCCCCCGGGACAGGGGTCACCGGGGAGCTGTTTTTT. Its translation is CASSPPGTGVTGELFF.

The gene calls are TRBV27 and TRBJ2-7, with 11 bases identical to TRBD2. Per the germline V gene, CDR1 is MNHEY and CDR2 is SMNVEV (reference sequence). Trimming at V came to 4 bases and at J to 3 bases, leaving 8 bases not matched to a gene. The CDR3 totals 16 residues. The CDR3 region is CASSSLTGLAGYEQYF. CDR3 DNA: TGTGCCAGCAGTTCTCTCACCGGACTAGCGGGCTACGAGCAGTACTTC.

The gene calls are TRBV11-2 and TRBJ1-3; D is uncertain. From germline, CDR1 is SGHAT and CDR2 FQNNGV. CDR3 length equals 14 residues. The V and J ends lost 5 bases and 4 bases respectively, with 12 bases between them. The CDR3 loop reads CASSTRMSGNTIYF. Written as DNA, the CDR3 is TGTGCCAGCAGCACCCGAATGTCGGGAAACACCATATATTTT.

This chain links TRBV7-2 with TRBJ2-1; 7 bases are a match to TRBD2. Germline CDR1 is SGHTA and CDR2 is FQGNSA. This CDR3 comprises 16 residues. The V segment lost 2 bases and the J segment 10 bases; nucleotides outside the gene matches: 14. This CDR3 is CASSLRLAEPLREQFF. DNA of the CDR3: TGTGCCAGCAGCTTACGGCTAGCGGAGCCCCTACGCGAGCAGTTCTTC.

The chain couples TRBV27 to TRBJ1-1; 9 bases agree with TRBD1. Germline-derived CDR1 and CDR2 are MNHEY and SMNVEV (reference sequence). The CDR3 covers 14 residues. The V segment lost 3 bases and the J segment 5 bases; nucleotides outside the gene matches: 4. The DNA of the CDR3 is TGTGCCAGCAGTTTGGGGACAGGGAGAACTGAAGCTTTCTTT. Translating gives CASSLGTGRTEAFF.

The chain has TRBV6-5 and TRBJ2-7; 9 bases map to TRBD2. The CDR3 has 17 amino acids. The V segment lost 4 bases and the J segment 0 bases; nucleotides outside the gene matches: 10. Germline CDR1 is MNHEY and CDR2 is SVGAGI. The CDR3 DNA reads as TGTGCCAGCAGTTCCCCCACAGCGGGGGGCGTCTCCTACGAGCAGTACTTC. It codes for CASSSPTAGGVSYEQYF.

The chain is built from TRBV19 and TRBJ2-1; tentative D call: TRBD2 (6 bases). The CDR3 covers 14 residues. V was cut by 4 bases and J by 9 bases, with 16 bases left in between. CDR1 LNHDA and CDR2 SQIVND come from the germline V gene (reference sequence). The CDR3 sequence is CASSTRDWNTEQFF. CDR3 sequence (DNA): TGTGCCAGTAGTACCCGGGACTGGAACACTGAGCAGTTCTTC.

The chain recombines TRBV7-6 with TRBJ2-2; D not resolved. The V end lost 5 bases, the J end lost 6 bases, and 10 bases lay between the germline ends. Germline-derived CDR1 and CDR2 are SGHVS and FNYEAQ. CDR3 size: 13 residues. The CDR3 spells CASSVNVAGELFF. DNA of the CDR3: TGTGCCAGCAGCGTCAATGTGGCCGGGGAGCTGTTTTTT.

The chain is built from TRBV30 and TRBJ2-7, with 11 bases that match TRBD1. The CDR3 covers 16 residues. Germline loops: CDR1 GTSNPN, CDR2 SVGIG (reference sequence). The V and J ends lost 4 bases and 4 bases, in that order; junction bases with no gene match: 12. This CDR3 reads CAWTLTGTGGSYEQYF. The CDR3 DNA reads TGTGCCTGGACCCTTACCGGGACAGGGGGAAGTTACGAGCAGTACTTC.

The chain recombines TRBV6-5 with TRBJ2-1, with D perhaps TRBD2 (5 bases). This CDR3 spans 17 amino acids. From germline, CDR1 is MNHEY and CDR2 SVGAGI. The ends were cut back, 4 bases at V and 3 bases at J, with 19 bases in the middle. CDR3 residues: CASSSTLVRWFYNEQFF. For the CDR3, the DNA is TGTGCCAGCAGTTCGACACTAGTAAGGTGGTTCTACAATGAGCAGTTCTTC.

This clonotype was seen a few times. V and J are TRBV6-5 and TRBJ2-7; TRBD2 matches at 12 bases. The junction had 7 bases not matched to a gene; V was cut back by 6 bases and J by 4 bases. The CDR3 totals 15 residues. Per the germline V gene, CDR1 is MNHEY and CDR2 is SVGAGI. CDR3 amino acids: CASRIASGGAYEQYF. The CDR3 nucleotides read TGTGCCAGCAGGATAGCTAGCGGGGGGGCGTACGAGCAGTACTTC.